This entry lists 16 T cell receptor beta chains sequenced from one sample in a study of T cells in Graves' hyperthyroidism and ophthalmopathy. The investigators amplified TCR beta CDR3 regions from RNA transcripts. The primer set for the first-round RT-PCR of the TCR CDR3 was HTBI. TCRdb reprocessed the multiplex PCR reads via MiXCR and lists one record per CDR3 protein. This sample has hundreds of thousands of distinct CDR3 sequences, with about 38% found just once. The specimen sequenced was blood. These receptors came from a young man with Graves' hyperthyroidism.

Details on this clonotype: A single base separates this from a much larger clone, so it may be a read error. The rearrangement links TRBV7-3 to TRBJ2-7; TRBD2 is a possible D gene (5 bases). Between the trimmed V and J ends, which lost 2 bases and 3 bases, there was a span of 17 bases. CDR1 is SGHTA, CDR2 FQGTGA, per germline. The CDR3 sequence is 16 residues long. CDR3 in amino acids: CASSLAAGRGVYEQYF. The CDR3, as DNA: TGTGCCAGCAGCTTAGCTGCGGGTCGTGGGGTCTACGAGCAGTACTTC.

This chain uses TRBV24-1 with TRBJ2-3; D gene ambiguous. The germline V gene encodes CDR1 KGHDR and CDR2 SFDVKD. The germline V and J ends were trimmed by 4 bases and 2 bases, with 6 bases remaining between them. The length of the CDR3 is 13 residues. Written as DNA, the CDR3 is TGTGCCACCAGTGACTTCAACACAGATACGCAGTATTTT. It is translated as CATSDFNTDTQYF.

The chain recombines TRBV7-9 with TRBJ1-1; D might be TRBD1 (5 bases). CDR1 SEHNR and CDR2 FQNEAQ come from the germline V gene (reference sequence). This CDR3 contains 12 residues. V lost 5 bases to trimming and J lost 7 bases, with 11 bases between them. Here the CDR3 reads CASSGAPHEAFF. The CDR3, as DNA: TGTGCCAGCAGCGGGGCCCCCCATGAAGCTTTCTTT.

This clonotype was recorded once. The CDR3 reads CSARTSGRSAYEQYF. As DNA, the CDR3 is TGCAGTGCGAGGACTAGCGGGAGGAGCGCCTACGAGCAGTACTTC. This chain links TRBV20-1 with TRBJ2-7; 14 bases align to TRBD2. Germline trimming cut 6 bases from V and 2 bases from J; bases unmatched to any gene: 6. CDR1 and CDR2 (germline): DFQATT, SNEGSKA (reference sequence). The CDR3 contains 15 residues.

The chain uses TRBV7-9 and TRBJ2-7, with 8 bases lining up with TRBD2. The trim removed 4 bases at V and 1 base at J, leaving 12 bases unmatched. From germline, CDR1 is SEHNR and CDR2 FQNEAQ (reference sequence). The CDR3 extends over 17 amino acids. CDR3 in amino acids: CASSSDGAGEESYEQYF. The DNA for the CDR3 is TGTGCCAGCAGCTCCGACGGAGCGGGAGAGGAGTCCTACGAGCAGTACTTC.

The chain couples TRBV10-3 to TRBJ1-5; no clear D gene. V lost 2 bases to trimming and J lost 7 bases, with 9 bases between them. Germline V gives CDR1 ENHRY, CDR2 SYGVKD. The CDR3 is 13 residues long. The CDR3 spells CAISELAEQPQHF. The CDR3 DNA follows: TGTGCCATCAGTGAGCTAGCGGAACAGCCCCAGCATTTT.

This clonotype was picked up many times. The gene calls are TRBV10-3 and TRBJ2-5; 9 nucleotides match TRBD1. Germline V CDR1 and CDR2: ENHRY, SYGVKD. V lost 10 bases and J lost 2; bases outside the gene matches: 5. This CDR3 is built from 13 residues. In nucleotides, the CDR3 is TGTGCCACTACGACAGGGGGTCAAGAGACCCAGTACTTC. This translates into CATTTGGQETQYF.

Turning to this clonotype: A much larger clone differs from this one at a single base, so this may be a read error. This chain connects TRBV29-1 to TRBJ1-4, with TRBD1 identical over 7 bases. This CDR3 region has 13 residues. Germline CDR1 SQVTM, CDR2 ANQGSEA. Trimming took 6 bases from V and 5 from J; bases not matched to a gene: 6. CDR3: CSVPGQRNEKLFF. The CDR3, as DNA: TGCAGCGTCCCGGGACAGAGGAATGAAAAACTGTTTTTT.

The V call is TRBV7-2, the J call TRBJ2-5, with 9 positions matching TRBD1. Germline assignment: CDR1 SGHTA and CDR2 FQGNSA. V lost 5 bases and J lost 3; bases outside the gene matches: 4. This CDR3 is 14 amino acids long. The CDR3, as DNA: TGTGCCAGCAGCGTAGACAGGGGGAAAGAGACCCAGTACTTC. This gives the protein CASSVDRGKETQYF.

The chain carries TRBV2 and TRBJ1-1, with 9 positions matching TRBD1. The germline V gene encodes CDR1 SNHLY and CDR2 FYNNEI. This CDR3 has 15 residues. The J segment lost 3 bases and the V segment lost 5 bases, leaving 7 bases of the junction unmatched. The CDR3 bases are TGTGCCAGCAGTTGGACAGGGGATAGACACACTGAAGCTTTCTTT. Translated, it gives CASSWTGDRHTEAFF.

This rearrangement joins TRBV10-3 to TRBJ2-5, with 7 bases matching TRBD1. Trimming removed 4 bases from V and 5 bases from J; junction bases left unmatched: 4. The CDR3 has 13 amino acids. Germline loops: CDR1 ENHRY, CDR2 SYGVKD. The CDR3 reads CAISGGQDETQYF. In nucleotides, the CDR3 is TGTGCCATCAGTGGAGGACAGGATGAGACCCAGTACTTC.

The rearrangement links TRBV25-1 to TRBJ2-7; 9 bases fit TRBD2. The germline V gene has CDR1 MGHDK and CDR2 SYGVNS. This CDR3 region has 15 residues. The trim removed 5 bases at V and 4 bases at J, leaving 9 bases unmatched. The CDR3 bases are TGTGCCAGCAGTTTATCCGGGGCGGGAGGGTACGAGCAGTACTTC. This gives the protein CASSLSGAGGYEQYF.

This rearrangement joins TRBV11-3 to TRBJ1-1; 8 bases are shared with TRBD1. V lost 5 bases, J lost 4 bases, and 9 bases stayed unmatched. Germline values: CDR1 SGHNT, CDR2 YENEEA. CDR3 length equals 15 residues. For the CDR3, the DNA is TGTGCCAGCAGCCTTCGGACAGGGCGGGGCACTGAAGCTTTCTTT. The encoded protein is CASSLRTGRGTEAFF. Full variable domain (remainder filled in from reference TRBV11-3 and TRBJ1-1): EAGVVQSPRYKIIEKKQPVAFWCNPISGHNTLYWYLQNLGQGPELLIRYENEEAVDDSQLPKDRFSAERLKGVDSTLKIQPAELGDSAVYLCASSLRTGRGTEAFFGQGTRLTVV.

This chain connects TRBV5-1 to TRBJ2-7; D is perhaps TRBD2 (6 bases). This CDR3 has 15 residues. Trimming stripped 4 bases from V and 4 bases from J, with 18 bases between. Germline V gene lookup returns CDR1 SGHRS and CDR2 YFSETQ. CDR3 DNA: TGCGCCAGCAGCAAGGGGACTTCGGATCTTTACGAGCAGTACTTC. Translating gives CASSKGTSDLYEQYF.

A few counts support this clonotype. The rearrangement links TRBV20-1 to TRBJ2-7; 10 bases line up with TRBD2. CDR1 is DFQATT and CDR2 is SNEGSKA in the germline V gene (reference sequence). The ends lost 6 bases at V and 7 bases at J; junction bases unmatched: 6. The CDR3 is 12 amino acids. The CDR3 sequence: CSASGRGGEQYF. DNA of the CDR3: TGCAGTGCGAGCGGGAGGGGCGGTGAGCAGTACTTC.

This clonotype was recorded a few times. At one end the junction does not follow the germline gene, possibly because of a read error. This chain joins TRBV19 and TRBJ2-2; TRBD1 matches at 10 bases. Germline values: CDR1 LNHDA, CDR2 SQIVND (reference sequence). This CDR3 has 15 residues. DNA for the CDR3: TGTGCCAGTAGTTCGACAGGGGGCGGAACCGGGGAACTGTTTTTT. This gives the protein CASSSTGGGTGELFF.